This TCR beta chain derives from a study of blood T cell repertoires in COVID-19. The CDR3 sequence is 14 residues long. Germline V gene sequence: CDR1 SQVTM, CDR2 ANQGSEA. Trimming stripped 6 bases from V and 6 bases from J, with 17 bases between. Profiling relied on immunoSEQ multiplex PCR, and the TCRdb table lists in-frame clones only, not all of them. The sample carries about 230,000 clones, approximately 87% recorded once. Input material: peripheral blood. The source of this sequence is an older woman with active or convalescent COVID-19. This chain links TRBV29-1 with TRBJ2-2; possibly TRBD2 for D (6 bases). As DNA, the CDR3 is TGCAGCGTCGCCATACTAGCCCCCCCCGGGGAGCTGTTTTTT. This gives the protein CSVAILAPPGELFF.